The clone carrying this TCR beta chain was seen only once. Per germline, CDR1 SGHRS and CDR2 YFSETQ. This CDR3 spans 14 amino acids. The V end was cut by 1 base, the J end by 3 bases, with 11 bases between. Using a J-beta primer mix together with a sample-barcoded 5' primer, a second PCR was run for about 6 to 12 cycles. Sequencing of every sample gave 2.5 million or more CDR3-containing paired-end reads. MiXCR, applied by TCRdb to the 5' RACE reads, yields one record per CDR3 protein. This sample yields about 1.4 million distinct CDR3 sequences, of which 45% to 70% are seen a single time; 6.7% belongs to the top ten. This record belongs to a study of blood T cells in healthy people across ages. Total RNA extraction produced at least 5 micrograms (per sample) for the study.

The chain combines TRBV5-1 with TRBJ2-7; D is uncertain. Sequencing was carried out using blood. The clonotype was recovered from a man aged 18 to 30 in good health. DNA of the CDR3: TGCGCCAGCAGCTTGAGCCCTGAGAGCTACGAGCAGTACTTC. This sequence encodes CASSLSPESYEQYF. Together with reference TRBV5-1 and TRBJ2-7, the CDR3 gives the full variable domain: KAGVTQTPRYLIKTRGQQVTLSCSPISGHRSVSWYQQTPGQGLQFLFEYFSETQRNKGNFPGRFSGRQFSNSRSEMNVSTLELGDSALYLCASSLSPESYEQYFGPGTRLTVT.